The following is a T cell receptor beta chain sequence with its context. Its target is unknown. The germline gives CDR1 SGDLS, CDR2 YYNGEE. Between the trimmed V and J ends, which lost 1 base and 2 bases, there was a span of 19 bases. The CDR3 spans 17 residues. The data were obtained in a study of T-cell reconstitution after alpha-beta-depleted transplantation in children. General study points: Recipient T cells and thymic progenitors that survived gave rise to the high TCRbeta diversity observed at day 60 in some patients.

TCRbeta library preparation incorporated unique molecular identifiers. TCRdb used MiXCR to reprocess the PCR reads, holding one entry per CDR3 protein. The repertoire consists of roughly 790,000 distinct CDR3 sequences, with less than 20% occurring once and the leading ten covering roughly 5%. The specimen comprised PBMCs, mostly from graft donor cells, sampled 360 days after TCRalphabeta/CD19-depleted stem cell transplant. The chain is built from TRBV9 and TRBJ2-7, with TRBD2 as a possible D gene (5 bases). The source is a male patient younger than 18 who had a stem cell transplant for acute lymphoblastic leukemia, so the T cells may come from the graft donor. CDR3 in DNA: TGTGCCAGCAGCGTAAGCGGTTCGCCTAGCAGAACCTACGAGCAGTACTTC. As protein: CASSVSGSPSRTYEQYF.